The 14 T cell receptor beta chains below come from one sample, sequenced in a study of blood T cells in healthy people across ages. For the second PCR, which ran for roughly 6 to 12 cycles, a sample-barcoded 5' primer and a J-beta primer mix were used. TCRdb reprocessed the 5' RACE reads with MiXCR, giving one entry per CDR3 protein. The data hold around 1,000,000 distinct CDR3 sequences, with approximately 25% observed a single time. The same specimen was also included in a second study, on T cells of mothers and their children.

The sequenced material came from blood. These receptors originate from a girl aged 2 to 10 in good health.

The CDR3 bases are TGCGCCAGCAGCCAAGATCGGGGGACAGTTTTCTACGAGCAGTACTTC. This translates into CASSQDRGTVFYEQYF. V and J are TRBV4-3 and TRBJ2-7; possible D gene TRBD1, 7 bases. The CDR3 contains 16 residues. CDR1 and CDR2 from the germline V gene are LGHNA and YSLEER. Trimming shortened V by 0 bases and J by 3 bases, and 15 bases separated the two germline ends.

This chain's CDR3 is CSVGGVGRLGEQFF. The CDR3 DNA reads TGCAGCGTTGGTGGAGTCGGGAGGCTCGGGGAGCAGTTCTTC. The genes are TRBV29-1 and TRBJ2-1; TRBD2 agrees at 7 bases. The CDR3 totals 14 residues. Germline V gene lookup returns CDR1 SQVTM and CDR2 ANQGSEA. The junction had 13 bases not matched to a gene; V was cut back by 4 bases and J by 10 bases.

The table lists this clonotype with a few counts. CDR3 DNA sequence: TGTGCCAGCAGCCAAGAAGGTATAGGGGAAGATACGCAGTATTTT. It codes for CASSQEGIGEDTQYF. The chain links TRBV3-1 to TRBJ2-3; perhaps TRBD1 as D (5 bases). CDR3 size: 15 residues. Germline CDR1 and CDR2: LGHDT and YNNKEL (reference sequence). V gave up 0 bases and J gave up 5 bases, with 12 bases separating them.

This rearrangement joins TRBV13 to TRBJ1-1; D not certain. The germline V gene has CDR1 PRHDT and CDR2 FYEKMQ (reference sequence). The CDR3 totals 14 residues. Trimming took off 4 bases at V and 1 base at J, with 10 bases between the two ends. As DNA, the CDR3 is TGTGCCAGCAGCTCGCGTGTCGAGAACACTGAAGCTTTCTTT. Its protein is CASSSRVENTEAFF.

The V and J genes are TRBV5-1 and TRBJ2-7; tentative D call: TRBD1 (5 bases). V was shortened by 1 base and J by 2 bases, with 16 bases between the two germline ends. CDR1 is SGHRS, CDR2 YFSETQ, per germline. The CDR3 is 16 amino acids. CDR3 sequence reads: CASSLPLLGQPYEQYF. In DNA form, the CDR3 reads TGCGCCAGCAGCTTGCCTCTATTGGGGCAGCCCTACGAGCAGTACTTC.

Written as DNA, the CDR3 is TGTGCCAGCAGAACGACAGGGGCCGGAGGCGAGCAGTACTTC. Protein sequence: CASRTTGAGGEQYF. This rearrangement joins TRBV6-5 to TRBJ2-7, with TRBD1 matching over 8 bases. The CDR3 length is 14 residues. Unmatched junction bases numbered 10, after V lost 6 bases and J lost 6 bases. CDR1 is MNHEY, CDR2 SVGAGI, per germline.

In this sample, this clonotype turned up many times. V gene TRBV4-3 combines with J gene TRBJ1-2; D possibly corresponds to TRBD1 (5 bases). The CDR3 extends over 15 amino acids. V lost 7 bases and J lost 0, with 15 bases in between. The germline gives CDR1 LGHNA, CDR2 YSLEER. CDR3 sequence reads: CASTGTLGANYGYTF. CDR3 nucleotides: TGCGCCAGCACGGGGACGCTGGGGGCTAACTATGGCTACACCTTC.

This clonotype occurred a few times. The CDR3 sequence is CASSQEMGRYEQYF. The CDR3 DNA reads as TGTGCCAGCAGCCAAGAAATGGGACGCTACGAGCAGTACTTC. The V gene is TRBV4-2, the J gene TRBJ2-7; the D call may be TRBD1 or TRBD2 (5 bases each). The germline CDR1 and CDR2 sequences are LGHNA and YNFKEQ. Trimming took 0 bases from V and 3 from J, leaving 9 bases between them. The CDR3 loop spans 14 amino acids.

The chain employs TRBV20-1 and TRBJ2-5; 8 nucleotides line up with TRBD1. The CDR3 extends over 14 amino acids. V was clipped by 1 base and J by 4 bases; unmatched bases: 5. The germline CDR1 and CDR2 sequences are DFQATT and SNEGSKA (reference sequence). CDR3 in DNA: TGCAGTGCTAGAGCCGGGACAGGAGGAGAGACCCAGTACTTC. It yields the protein CSARAGTGGETQYF.

The chain has TRBV28 and TRBJ2-7, with D unresolved. CDR3 size: 18 residues. V gave up 6 bases and J gave up 1 base, with 25 bases separating them. Germline CDR1 is MDHEN and CDR2 is SYDVKM. This CDR3 reads CASSPFIGLQLGSYEQYF. CDR3 DNA sequence: TGTGCCAGCAGCCCCTTCATAGGCCTCCAACTGGGTTCCTACGAGCAGTACTTC.

This chain uses TRBV12-3 or TRBV12-4 with TRBJ2-4, with D perhaps given as TRBD1 or TRBD2 (5 bases each). V lost 2 bases and J lost 5, with 7 bases in between. The CDR3 consists of 13 residues. CDR3 sequence (DNA): TGTGCCAGCAGTTTATGGGACGAAAACATTCAGTACTTC. This translates into CASSLWDENIQYF.

This clonotype was detected many times. V usage is TRBV20-1 and J usage is TRBJ2-3; TRBD2 matches at 7 bases. Germline V gives CDR1 DFQATT, CDR2 SNEGSKA (reference sequence). The CDR3 extends over 13 amino acids. Trimming at V came to 5 bases and at J to 4 bases, leaving 6 bases not matched to a gene. The CDR3 nucleotides read TGCAGTGCTCTCCGGGGGGTTTCAGATACGCAGTATTTT. Amino acids: CSALRGVSDTQYF.

This clonotype came up a few times. The chain links TRBV5-1 to TRBJ2-5; 7 positions agree with TRBD1. V shed 0 bases and J 10 bases; nucleotides not matched to a gene: 9. Germline V gene sequence: CDR1 SGHRS, CDR2 YFSETQ. The CDR3 loop spans 14 amino acids. The CDR3 protein is CASSLGGTVADQYF. The CDR3 DNA reads as TGCGCCAGCAGCTTGGGGGGGACAGTAGCCGACCAGTACTTC.

The chain employs TRBV29-1 and TRBJ1-4; D remains ambiguous. There are 11 residues in the CDR3. The germline V gene has CDR1 SQVTM and CDR2 ANQGSEA. The V and J ends lost 7 bases and 8 bases respectively, with 11 bases between them. The CDR3: CSGTVREKLFF. CDR3 nucleotide sequence: TGCAGCGGGACTGTCCGCGAAAAACTGTTTTTT.